This T cell receptor beta chain was identified during a study of blood T cell repertoires in COVID-19. At the level of the study: The analysed material was cDNA or gDNA that came from T cells, B-cell-depleted T cells, or PBMCs.

The CDR3 is 12 residues long. Germline CDR1 reads SQVTM; CDR2 reads ANQGSEA. V shed 4 bases and J shed 2 bases, with 8 bases lying between them. Per the study methods: Reference gene primer amplification in the assay estimated nucleated cell counts. Only in-frame clones appear in the TCRdb table, and some are missing; sequencing was by immunoSEQ multiplex PCR. The DNA was the basis for D and trimming; V, J and clone size are from that table. Of approximately 290,000 clones in the sample, just over 90% are singletons; the top ten hold 2% to 2.5%. V gene TRBV29-1 combines with J gene TRBJ2-5; D not certain. The sequencing input was peripheral blood. This clonotype was sampled from a woman in her twenties or thirties with COVID-19, enrolled during active disease. CDR3 sequence: CSVVKQQETQYF. Written as DNA, the CDR3 is TGCAGCGTTGTCAAACAGCAAGAGACCCAGTACTTC. The whole variable domain, filled in from reference TRBV29-1 and TRBJ2-5, reads SAVISQKPSRDICQRGTSLTIQCQVDSQVTMMFWYRQQPGQSLTLIATANQGSEATYESGFVIDKFPISRPNLTFSTLTVSNMSPEDSSIYLCSVVKQQETQYFGPGTRLLVL.